Listed here are 30 T cell receptor beta chains from one sample, sequenced in a study of T cells of healthy individuals. Each CDR3 protein gets one entry after TCRdb re-called the 5' RACE reads with MiXCR. The top ten clones hold 4% to 5% of a sample with about 57,000 distinct CDR3 sequences, about 16% of them seen once. The receptors were gathered from a human donor in good health.

The chain joins TRBV12-3 or TRBV12-4 to TRBJ2-2, with D tentatively TRBD1 (5 bases). Trimming removed 2 bases from V and 5 bases from J, with 12 bases in between. This CDR3 comprises 15 residues. CDR3 region: CASSLFREGTGELFF. The CDR3 nucleotides read TGTGCCAGCAGTTTATTCAGGGAAGGGACCGGGGAGCTGTTTTTT.

This sequence joins TRBV20-1 and TRBJ1-1; no clear D gene. The V and J ends lost 6 bases and 3 bases respectively, with 11 bases between them. CDR1 and CDR2 from the germline V gene are DFQATT and SNEGSKA (reference sequence). This CDR3 region has 12 residues. The CDR3 DNA sequence: TGCAGTGCCCGCCCAAAGGACACTGAAGCTTTCTTT. Translated: CSARPKDTEAFF.

This clonotype was recorded at least ten times. This sequence joins TRBV28 and TRBJ1-4; no firm D call. The CDR3 length is 14 residues. Germline assignment: CDR1 MDHEN and CDR2 SYDVKM. The V end was cut by 3 bases, the J end by 8 bases, with 13 bases between. The CDR3 here is CASSLSNRREKLFF. The CDR3 DNA reads as TGTGCCAGCAGTTTGTCTAATAGGCGCGAAAAACTGTTTTTT.

This clonotype was observed many times. V is TRBV20-1 and J is TRBJ2-7, with D possibly being TRBD2 (6 bases). The germline gives CDR1 DFQATT, CDR2 SNEGSKA (reference sequence). The CDR3 is 15 residues long. V gave up 0 bases and J gave up 7 bases, with 19 bases separating them. DNA for the CDR3: TGCAGTGCTAGAGATCGGGGGAGAGGGGTAAGGGAGCAGTACTTC. This codes for CSARDRGRGVREQYF.

There are many counts of this clonotype. The J gene is TRBJ2-7, the V gene TRBV3-1; D might be TRBD1 (5 bases). V was cut by 3 bases and J by 4 bases, with 19 bases left in between. This CDR3 is built from 16 residues. From germline, CDR1 is LGHDT and CDR2 YNNKEL (reference sequence). The CDR3: CASSHPTGRPPYEQYF. For the CDR3, the DNA is TGTGCCAGCAGCCACCCTACAGGCCGTCCGCCATACGAGCAGTACTTC.

The genes are TRBV7-6 and TRBJ1-1, with D possibly being TRBD1 (6 bases). Germline lookup yields CDR1 SGHVS and CDR2 FNYEAQ. V lost 5 bases, J lost 3 bases, and 13 bases lay in between. The CDR3 loop spans 14 amino acids. In DNA, the CDR3 is TGTGCCAGCAGCATTCAGGGGAGGGACACTGAAGCTTTCTTT. Protein sequence: CASSIQGRDTEAFF.

This clonotype was counted many times. The chain recombines TRBV5-8 with TRBJ2-7; no definite D call. Trimming took off 0 bases at V and 2 bases at J, with 3 bases between the two ends. The CDR3 runs to 12 residues. Germline loops: CDR1 SGHTS, CDR2 YDEGEE. The CDR3 DNA sequence: TGTGCCAGCAGCTTGGACACCTACGAGCAGTACTTC. Amino acids: CASSLDTYEQYF.

This clonotype has a handful of counts. The rearrangement joins TRBV10-2 to TRBJ1-2, with 10 bases fitting TRBD1. The CDR3 sequence is 14 residues long. The V gene's germline CDR1 is WSHSY and CDR2 SAAADI. The ends lost 9 bases at V and 6 bases at J; junction bases unmatched: 10. The CDR3 bases are TGCGCCAGGAGACAGGGGGCCGAGAACGATGGCTACACCTTC. Translated, it gives CARRQGAENDGYTF.

This clonotype has a count of ten or more. This chain uses TRBV18 with TRBJ2-7; 8 bases are a match to TRBD2. V trimming: 2 bases; J trimming: 0 bases; junction bases outside the gene matches: 12. The germline V gene encodes CDR1 KGHSH and CDR2 LQKENI. This CDR3 has 18 amino acids. The CDR3 here is CASSPKLAGTSSSYEQYF. CDR3 bases: TGTGCCAGCTCACCAAAACTAGCCGGGACTAGTTCCTCCTACGAGCAGTACTTC.

CDR3 in DNA: TGCGCCAGCAGCCGACAGGCGAACACTGAAGCTTTCTTT. It encodes CASSRQANTEAFF. This chain uses TRBV4-1 with TRBJ1-1, with D possibly TRBD1 on 6 matching bases. Trimming pared 4 bases from V and 1 base from J, leaving 7 bases between. Looked up from germline, CDR1 is MGHRA and CDR2 is YSYEKL. The CDR3 is 13 amino acids.

This clonotype was seen repeatedly, ten times or more. This rearrangement joins TRBV2 to TRBJ1-5; tentatively, D is TRBD1 (5 bases). The germline V and J ends were trimmed by 8 bases and 3 bases, with 11 bases remaining between them. The CDR3 is made up of 13 amino acids. From germline, CDR1 is SNHLY and CDR2 FYNNEI. Here the CDR3 reads CASRGTTNQPQHF. As DNA, the CDR3 is TGTGCCAGCCGGGGGACTACCAATCAGCCCCAGCATTTT.

This clonotype was detected many times. V and J are TRBV7-6 and TRBJ2-1; D gene ambiguous. Germline V gene lookup returns CDR1 SGHVS and CDR2 FNYEAQ. The V and J ends lost 2 bases and 7 bases respectively, with 9 bases between them. The CDR3 runs to 13 residues. CDR3 DNA sequence: TGTGCCAGCAGCTTAAACCCCCGAAATGAGCAGTTCTTC. Its translation: CASSLNPRNEQFF.

This rearrangement joins TRBV4-1 to TRBJ2-7; D possibly uses TRBD1 or TRBD2 (5 bases each). Germline-derived CDR1 and CDR2 are MGHRA and YSYEKL. This CDR3 contains 15 residues. V dropped 4 bases and J dropped 0 bases, with 13 bases sitting between them. In DNA, the CDR3 is TGCGCCAGCAGCCGCCGGGACGCGAGCTCCTACGAGCAGTACTTC. It is translated as CASSRRDASSYEQYF.

There are many counts of this clonotype. This chain joins TRBV12-3 or TRBV12-4 and TRBJ2-5, with D perhaps matching TRBD2 (6 bases). CDR3 length: 15 residues. The V end lost 6 bases, the J end lost 0 bases, and 14 bases lay between the germline ends. The CDR3 sequence: CASSRQRTNQETQYF. The CDR3 DNA sequence: TGTGCCAGCAGCCGTCAAAGGACTAACCAAGAGACCCAGTACTTC.

This clonotype was counted only a few times. The chain recombines TRBV7-2 with TRBJ2-3; possibly TRBD1 for D (6 bases). V dropped 1 base and J dropped 6 bases, with 8 bases sitting between them. Germline V gene lookup returns CDR1 SGHTA and CDR2 FQGNSA. The CDR3 extends over 13 amino acids. The CDR3 loop reads CASSLGQGDTQYF. In DNA form, the CDR3 reads TGTGCCAGCAGCTTAGGGCAGGGGGATACGCAGTATTTT.

This clonotype appeared a few times. V gene TRBV2 combines with J gene TRBJ1-5, with D perhaps TRBD1 (6 bases). This CDR3 is 15 amino acids long. Germline V gene sequence: CDR1 SNHLY, CDR2 FYNNEI. V shed 6 bases and J shed 3 bases, with 15 bases lying between them. The CDR3 nucleotides are TGTGCCAGCAGCCCGGACAGCGCAGCCAATCAGCCCCAGCATTTT. It specifies CASSPDSAANQPQHF.

This clonotype was counted between two and nine times. The CDR3 protein is CASSSGLAGLGETQYF. CDR3 in DNA: TGCGCCAGCAGCTCGGGACTAGCGGGACTCGGTGAGACCCAGTACTTC. The chain recombines TRBV5-1 with TRBJ2-5, with 13 bases fitting TRBD2. V dropped 3 bases and J dropped 5; count of bases not matched to a gene: 7. The CDR3 totals 16 residues. Germline V gene lookup returns CDR1 SGHRS and CDR2 YFSETQ.

The chain joins TRBV24-1 to TRBJ2-1, with TRBD1 matching over 9 bases. The germline V gene encodes CDR1 KGHDR and CDR2 SFDVKD. V lost 3 bases, J lost 12 bases, and 5 bases stayed unmatched. This CDR3 has 13 amino acids. As DNA, the CDR3 is TGTGCCACCAGTGATGACCAGGGACAGGGGCAGTTCTTC. Its protein is CATSDDQGQGQFF.

This rearrangement joins TRBV5-5 to TRBJ1-2; 10 bases map to TRBD1. The CDR3 is 17 amino acids. The V gene end was trimmed by 4 bases and the J gene end by 0 bases; junction bases not matched to a gene: 9. CDR1 SGHKS and CDR2 YYEKEE come from the germline V gene (reference sequence). CDR3 bases: TGTGCCAGCAGCCCGTGGGACAGGGGACGAGCTAACTATGGCTACACCTTC. This gives the protein CASSPWDRGRANYGYTF.

CDR3 sequence: CASTQYSYNEQFF. The CDR3 DNA follows: TGTGCCAGCACCCAATACTCCTACAATGAGCAGTTCTTC. The chain is built from TRBV7-2 and TRBJ2-1; no reliable D call. V lost 7 bases, J lost 0 bases, and 7 bases lay in between. This CDR3 comprises 13 residues. CDR1 and CDR2 from the germline V gene are SGHTA and FQGNSA.

This clonotype occurred many times. A junction boundary mismatches the germline segment, possibly from a read error. The chain couples TRBV5-1 to TRBJ2-7, with D uncertain. The CDR3 covers 11 residues. Germline V gene sequence: CDR1 SGHRS, CDR2 YFSETQ. CDR3: CASSFSDEQYF. In nucleotides, the CDR3 is TGCGCCAGCAGCTTCTCCGACGAGCAGTACTTC.

This clonotype has ten or more counts. The chain links TRBV7-9 to TRBJ2-7, with no clear D. The CDR3 loop spans 13 amino acids. Trimming removed 1 base at V and 5 bases at J, with 9 bases between. Germline V lookup: CDR1 SEHNR, CDR2 FQNEAQ (reference sequence). CDR3 nucleotide sequence: TGTGCCAGCAGCTTAGTAGTGACACACGAGCAGTACTTC. Its protein is CASSLVVTHEQYF.

This clonotype appeared many times. The CDR3 nucleotides read TGTGCCAGCAGCCCGGGGGTCACAGAGACCCAGTACTTC. It codes for CASSPGVTETQYF. V gene TRBV7-3 combines with J gene TRBJ2-5, with D possibly TRBD2 on 6 matching bases. CDR3 length: 13 residues. Trimming shortened V by 5 bases and J by 4 bases, and 11 bases separated the two germline ends. Germline lookup yields CDR1 SGHTA and CDR2 FQGTGA.

The chain employs TRBV6-5 and TRBJ2-6, with 9 bases lining up with TRBD1. CDR1 and CDR2 from the germline V gene are MNHEY and SVGAGI. This CDR3 comprises 18 residues. Trimming removed 6 bases from V and 0 bases from J; junction bases left unmatched: 9. Written as DNA, the CDR3 is TGTGCCAGCAGCTTAACAGGGGGCCCTTACTCTGGGGCCAACGTCCTGACTTTC. It is translated as CASSLTGGPYSGANVLTF.

The chain couples TRBV7-9 to TRBJ1-2; D might be TRBD1 (6 bases). Between the trimmed V and J ends, which lost 4 bases and 12 bases, there was a span of 15 bases. This CDR3 is 12 amino acids long. The germline V gene has CDR1 SEHNR and CDR2 FQNEAQ (reference sequence). CDR3 protein: CASSSQGRRDTF. The CDR3 coding sequence is TGTGCCAGCAGCTCTCAGGGGCGAAGGGACACCTTC.

This clonotype has a count of ten or more. The genes are TRBV6-2 or TRBV6-3 and TRBJ2-7; 10 bases agree with TRBD1. J gave up 3 bases and V 6 bases, and 5 bases lay outside the gene matches. The CDR3 is 14 residues long. CDR1 is MNHEY, CDR2 SVGEGT, per germline. The CDR3 DNA reads as TGTGCCAGCAGCGCGACAGGGGGCGTCTACGAGCAGTACTTC. Its translation is CASSATGGVYEQYF.

This clonotype is a singleton in its sample. The DNA for the CDR3 is TGTGCCAGCAGTGAAGCGGGGGGGCTGGGCGAGCAGTACTTC. This translates into CASSEAGGLGEQYF. The chain employs TRBV2 and TRBJ2-7; tentatively, D is TRBD2 (7 bases). Trimming cost V 0 bases and J 6 bases, with 12 bases left between them. This CDR3 comprises 14 residues. Per germline, CDR1 SNHLY and CDR2 FYNNEI.

This chain connects TRBV20-1 to TRBJ2-3; TRBD2 aligns across 9 bases. The CDR3 has 16 residues. Trimming took 3 bases from V and 5 from J; bases not matched to a gene: 12. Looked up from germline, CDR1 is DFQATT and CDR2 is SNEGSKA (reference sequence). CDR3 nucleotides: TGCAGTGCTAGCCCTAGAATAGCGGGGGCGGGAGATACGCAGTATTTT. It translates to CSASPRIAGAGDTQYF.

The rearrangement joins TRBV5-1 to TRBJ2-1; TRBD1 matches at 7 bases. V shed 0 bases and J 8 bases; nucleotides not matched to a gene: 8. The CDR3 is 15 amino acids. Germline CDR1 SGHRS, CDR2 YFSETQ. CDR3 residues: CASSLVGQVLDEQFF. The CDR3 nucleotides read TGCGCCAGCAGCTTGGTAGGACAGGTTTTGGATGAGCAGTTCTTC. The entire variable domain, with the rest obtained from reference TRBV5-1 and TRBJ2-1, is as follows: KAGVTQTPRYLIKTRGQQVTLSCSPISGHRSVSWYQQTPGQGLQFLFEYFSETQRNKGNFPGRFSGRQFSNSRSEMNVSTLELGDSALYLCASSLVGQVLDEQFFGPGTRLTVL.

This clonotype was observed many times. The chain has TRBV19 and TRBJ2-1; TRBD1 is a possible D gene (6 bases). V lost 4 bases and J 13 bases, leaving 17 bases between the germline ends. The CDR3 totals 13 residues. Germline V gene data show CDR1 as LNHDA and CDR2 as SQIVND (reference sequence). This CDR3 reads CASSSQVRTAQFF. The CDR3 region has the DNA TGTGCCAGTAGTAGCCAGGTGCGGACAGCCCAGTTCTTC.